Listed here is a single T cell receptor (beta chain). The sample holds a few counts of this clonotype. This clone's antigen is unknown. The sample holds no much larger clone one base away, and base qualities are not on file. This sample was taken from a study of blood T cells in healthy people across ages (dated by TCRdb to the mid-2010s). At the level of the whole study: In model experiments, template switching captured roughly one uniquely barcoded TCR beta cDNA molecule for every two T cells. To track age-related changes in TCR beta repertoire diversity, the study relied on deep sequencing normalized with unique cDNA molecular identifiers. Donors were grouped into four age groups: young (average approximately 15 years), middle-aged (under 40), aged (around 56) and long-lived (82). To avoid experimental bias, donors of different ages were randomly spread across the sequencing lanes. For two donors (one aged 18 to 30 and one aged 80 or older), the study analyzed two additional independent replicas of 1 million unique cDNA reads from the same blood draw.

What the research found in general, with its limitations: As age increased, observed TCR beta diversity per million T cells dropped in a roughly linear way, and a significant reduction was already evident by age about 36. Estimates of total diversity based on one million sequenced T cells were considered lower bounds and underestimates. The long-lived group showed more naive CD4+ T cells, fewer expanded clones and increased TCR diversity than the aged group, suggesting age selection. Since profiling was done on bulk unsorted PBMCs, naive and antigen-experienced compartments could not be conclusively compared. Donor CMV infection status was unknown, potentially confounding age-related changes in expanded clonotypes. The percentage of naive T cells measured by flow cytometry correlated strongly with observed TCR beta diversity.

V lost 0 bases and J lost 4 bases; the stretch between them is 10 bases long. The CDR1 and CDR2 encoded by the germline V gene are MGHRA and YSYEKL. The CDR3 starts with the cysteine, ends with the phenylalanine, and has 15 residues. The read is trimmed to its CDR3 DNA, 45 bases read in frame from base 1. Library method: 5' RACE. The instrument was an Illumina HiSeq 2500. A second roughly 7 to 12 cycle PCR used a sample-barcoded 5' primer and a J-beta primer mix. A template-switch 5' adaptor carrying 12 random nucleotides introduced a unique molecular identifier onto each TCR beta cDNA molecule. At least 2.5 million CDR3-containing paired-end reads were obtained from each sample. First-strand cDNA was synthesized from all RNA with the Mint cDNA synthesis kit, primed by a TRBC-specific oligonucleotide. All cDNA was treated with uracil-DNA glycosylase and then went through a first 18-cycle PCR with the universal primers M1SS and BC2_uni_R. The paper's data handling went like this. For normalization, 1 million high-quality reads were randomly selected from each sample, with every read carrying a distinct molecular identifier. Instead of being binned into consensus sequences, reads with shared molecular identifiers were discarded. MiTCR, set to a Q25 quality threshold and the strictest error-elimination algorithm, was used for CDR3 identification, clonotype clustering and error correction. A nonparametric unseen species model with Euler transformation was used to estimate a lower bound on total TCR beta diversity. TCRdb cleaned the public reads at Q25 with fastp, built clones with MiXCR and kept in-frame beta chains. Rows merge per CDR3 protein into single entries with the most common DNA and genes. The V and J calls come from TCRdb's annotation, not from the publication. The sample table records 1.6 million or so distinct CDR3 sequences; about 35% of these occur just once. Around 10% of the sample rests with the top ten.

Systemically healthy Caucasian individuals from Russia, 39 in total and aged 6 to 90 years, were included as donors. Each donor gave 8 to 10 milliliters of peripheral blood, collected into EDTA-treated Vacutainer tubes. PBMCs were isolated by Ficoll-Paque density-gradient centrifugation, with at least 6.5 million obtained per sample. Total RNA was extracted from PBMCs with Trizol reagent, with at least 6 micrograms obtained per sample. For every donor, an aliquot of PBMCs went through flow cytometry to measure the percentages of naive CD45RAhigh/CD27high T cells. The chain is made from TRBV4-1 and TRBJ2-1; no D gene can be assigned with confidence. This sequence originates from a woman aged 30 to 39 in good health. Sequencing input: blood. CDR3 protein: CASSQERSGYNEQFF. The DNA sequence is as follows: TGCGCCAGCAGCCAAGAGCGCTCCGGGTACAATGAGCAGTTCTTC.